A single sample gave rise to the 30 T cell receptor beta chains below, sequenced in a study of T cell changes during pregnancy in multiple sclerosis. Clones were sequenced by immunoSEQ multiplex PCR, and TCRdb holds only the in-frame ones, with some missing. This table holds tens of thousands of clones, approximately 90% found once. Specimen: CD4+ T cells from peripheral blood mononuclear cells, collected before pregnancy. These receptors were collected from a female donor with multiple sclerosis, enrolled in a pregnancy study.

The rearrangement uses TRBV6-5 and TRBJ1-2; 11 nucleotides align to TRBD1. Germline-derived CDR1 and CDR2 are MNHEY and SVGAGI. The V segment lost 6 bases and the J segment 5 bases; nucleotides outside the gene matches: 8. The CDR3 loop spans 15 amino acids. The CDR3 loop is CASRARDRGMYGYTF. The CDR3, as DNA: TGTGCCAGCAGGGCTCGGGACAGGGGGATGTATGGCTACACCTTC.

V and J are TRBV7-2 and TRBJ2-1; no reliable D call. Between the trimmed V and J ends, which lost 1 base and 4 bases, there was a span of 5 bases. This CDR3 is 13 amino acids long. CDR1 and CDR2 from the germline V gene are SGHTA and FQGNSA. CDR3 sequence: CASSLGEYNEQFF. The CDR3 nucleotides are TGTGCCAGCAGCTTAGGAGAATACAATGAGCAGTTCTTC.

V usage is TRBV7-3 and J usage is TRBJ1-6, with TRBD1 identical over 8 bases. This CDR3 spans 14 amino acids. Germline V lookup: CDR1 SGHTA, CDR2 FQGTGA. With V trimmed by 5 bases and J by 9 bases, 6 bases remained unmatched. The CDR3 region is CASSEQGVGSPLHF. Written as DNA, the CDR3 is TGTGCCAGCAGCGAACAGGGGGTCGGTTCACCCCTCCACTTT. The entire variable domain, with the rest obtained from reference TRBV7-3 and TRBJ1-6, is as follows: GAGVSQTPSNKVTEKGKYVELRCDPISGHTALYWYRQSLGQGPEFLIYFQGTGAADDSGLPNDRFFAVRPEGSVSTLKIQRTERGDSAVYLCASSEQGVGSPLHFGNGTRLTVT.

CDR3 sequence: CASSLNLAVYEQYF. CDR3 nucleotide sequence: TGCGCCAGCAGCTTGAATTTAGCGGTCTACGAGCAGTACTTC. The V gene is TRBV5-1, the J gene TRBJ2-7, with a weak D call TRBD2 (6 bases). The CDR3 spans 14 residues. Deletions cut 1 base from V and 3 bases from J, with 11 bases between. CDR1 and CDR2 from the germline V gene are SGHRS and YFSETQ.

The count of this clone is one. CDR3 sequence reads: CASSPNWGGQGAHKNIQYF. CDR3 coding DNA: TGTGCCAGCAGCCCCAATTGGGGTGGACAGGGGGCACACAAAAACATTCAGTACTTC. This sequence joins TRBV5-5 and TRBJ2-4; 11 bases are shared with TRBD1. Germline V lookup: CDR1 SGHKS, CDR2 YYEKEE (reference sequence). The CDR3 is 19 amino acids. J was trimmed by 3 bases and V by 4 bases; bases with no gene match: 15.

The V call is TRBV15, the J call TRBJ1-4, with 7 bases matching TRBD1. CDR3 length equals 12 residues. V was clipped by 2 bases and J by 15 bases; unmatched bases: 6. Per germline, CDR1 LNHNV and CDR2 YYDKDF (reference sequence). The CDR3 region has the DNA TGTGCCACCAGCAGACTCCGGGACAGTTTGTTTTTT. It encodes CATSRLRDSLFF. The whole variable domain, filled in from reference TRBV15 and TRBJ1-4, reads DAMVIQNPRYQVTQFGKPVTLSCSQTLNHNVMYWYQQKSSQAPKLLFHYYDKDFNNEADTPDNFQSRRPNTSFCFLDIRSPGLGDTAMYLCATSRLRDSLFFGSGTQLSVL.

This chain joins TRBV7-2 and TRBJ1-1, with TRBD1 matching 10 bases. Germline assignment: CDR1 SGHTA and CDR2 FQGNSA. V lost 5 bases to trimming and J lost 4 bases; unmatched junction nucleotides: 7. The CDR3 length is 15 residues. The CDR3 DNA follows: TGTGCCAGCAGCAATCGGGACAGGGGAGGCACTGAAGCTTTCTTT. As protein: CASSNRDRGGTEAFF.

This clone occurred once. The chain couples TRBV7-8 to TRBJ2-2, with 11 bases aligning to TRBD2. J lost 2 bases, V lost 5 bases, and 10 bases had no gene match. CDR1 is SGHVS, CDR2 FQNEAQ, per germline. The CDR3 length is 18 residues. CDR3 coding DNA: TGTGCCAGCAGCCTCCGACTAGCGGGGAGCCTAAACACCGGGGAGCTGTTTTTT. Protein product: CASSLRLAGSLNTGELFF.

This rearrangement joins TRBV28 to TRBJ1-2; D unclear. Trimming removed 5 bases from V and 3 bases from J, with 13 bases in between. Germline CDR1 is MDHEN and CDR2 is SYDVKM. The CDR3 length is 14 residues. CDR3 residues: CASSPDTGDYGYTF. CDR3 coding DNA: TGTGCCAGCAGTCCCGACACCGGGGACTATGGCTACACCTTC.

This CDR3 reads CAWSRFGTGKEKLFF. Written as DNA, the CDR3 is TGTGCCTGGAGTCGGTTCGGGACAGGGAAAGAAAAACTGTTTTTT. V gene TRBV30 combines with J gene TRBJ1-4, with TRBD1 matching over 9 bases. The CDR3 has 15 amino acids. Looked up from germline, CDR1 is GTSNPN and CDR2 is SVGIG (reference sequence). Trimming at V came to 2 bases and at J to 8 bases, leaving 9 bases not matched to a gene.

The chain carries TRBV11-3 and TRBJ2-2, with 8 bases fitting TRBD2. Unmatched junction bases numbered 4, after V lost 4 bases and J lost 6 bases. Germline-derived CDR1 and CDR2 are SGHNT and YENEEA. This CDR3 is 14 amino acids long. CDR3 sequence: CASSSSGGAGELFF. CDR3 coding DNA: TGTGCCAGCAGCTCGAGCGGGGGAGCCGGGGAGCTGTTTTTT.

This chain links TRBV19 with TRBJ1-1; tentative D call: TRBD1 (6 bases). In germline, CDR1 is LNHDA, CDR2 SQIVND (reference sequence). V was cut by 5 bases and J by 5 bases, with 15 bases left in between. The CDR3 length is 14 residues. The CDR3 loop is CASSPGRGVTEAFF. CDR3 sequence (DNA): TGTGCCAGTAGTCCGGGCAGGGGAGTAACTGAAGCTTTCTTT. The full variable domain, in which reference TRBV19 and TRBJ1-1 provide the parts outside the CDR3, is DGGITQSPKYLFRKEGQNVTLSCEQNLNHDAMYWYRQDPGQGLRLIYYSQIVNDFQKGDIAEGYSVSREKKESFPLTVTSAQKNPTAFYLCASSPGRGVTEAFFGQGTRLTVV.

This sequence joins TRBV7-3 and TRBJ2-1, with 10 positions matching TRBD2. Trimming removed 4 bases from V and 5 bases from J; junction bases left unmatched: 5. CDR1 is SGHTA, CDR2 FQGTGA, per germline. The CDR3 runs to 15 residues. CDR3 DNA: TGTGCCAGCAGCTCACGGACTAGCGGCAACAATGAGCAGTTCTTC. This encodes CASSSRTSGNNEQFF.

The CDR3 sequence: CASSKTGEQYF. The DNA for the CDR3 is TGTGCCAGTAGTAAGACAGGGGAGCAGTACTTC. The chain is built from TRBV19 and TRBJ2-7; TRBD1 aligns across 7 bases. The germline V gene encodes CDR1 LNHDA and CDR2 SQIVND (reference sequence). The CDR3 is 11 residues long. With V trimmed by 4 bases and J by 7 bases, 1 base remained unmatched.

This chain joins TRBV7-2 and TRBJ2-7, with 9 nucleotides matching TRBD2. This CDR3 region has 14 residues. The germline gives CDR1 SGHTA, CDR2 FQGNSA. V lost 7 bases to trimming and J lost 0 bases; unmatched junction nucleotides: 4. The chain's CDR3 is CASTAGGSSYEQYF. CDR3 coding DNA: TGTGCCAGCACCGCGGGGGGGAGCTCCTACGAGCAGTACTTC.

V usage is TRBV19 and J usage is TRBJ2-1, with TRBD2 identical over 15 bases. Germline CDR1 and CDR2: LNHDA and SQIVND (reference sequence). The CDR3 totals 19 residues. The V gene end was trimmed by 4 bases and the J gene end by 0 bases; junction bases not matched to a gene: 7. The CDR3 bases are TGTGCCAGTAGTACTACGGGACTAGCGGGAGGAAGCTCCTACAATGAGCAGTTCTTC. Translating it yields CASSTTGLAGGSSYNEQFF.

CDR3 sequence: CASSQDRHLGDEQFF. DNA of the CDR3: TGCGCCAGCAGCCAAGATAGGCACCTCGGGGATGAGCAGTTCTTC. This chain connects TRBV4-3 to TRBJ2-1, with a tentative D call TRBD2 (5 bases). V was pared by 0 bases and J by 8 bases, with 14 bases between. CDR3 length equals 15 residues. Germline values: CDR1 LGHNA, CDR2 YSLEER.

This chain links TRBV4-1 with TRBJ2-7; D is undetermined. This CDR3 is 14 amino acids long. The V end lost 0 bases, the J end lost 3 bases, and 9 bases lay between the germline ends. Germline V CDR1 and CDR2: MGHRA, YSYEKL. The CDR3 nucleotides read TGCGCCAGCAGCCAAGATCACACCATCTACGAGCAGTACTTC. Protein sequence: CASSQDHTIYEQYF.

CDR3 region: CASRGEGQGSNQPQHF. The CDR3 DNA is TGTGCCAGTAGGGGAGAGGGACAGGGGAGCAATCAGCCCCAGCATTTT. The rearrangement joins TRBV19 to TRBJ1-5, with 10 bases identical to TRBD1. Germline V lookup: CDR1 LNHDA, CDR2 SQIVND (reference sequence). This CDR3 region has 16 residues. Germline trimming cut 6 bases from V and 1 base from J; bases unmatched to any gene: 6.

This chain links TRBV27 with TRBJ1-4; TRBD1 might be the D (5 bases). The CDR3 is made up of 13 amino acids. Germline V lookup: CDR1 MNHEY, CDR2 SMNVEV (reference sequence). Trimming left V 5 bases short and J 11 bases short, with 15 bases between. CDR3 region: CASSETSGTKLFF. As DNA, the CDR3 is TGTGCCAGCAGTGAAACCTCGGGGACTAAACTGTTTTTT.

The V and J genes are TRBV13 and TRBJ2-1; 12 bases are a match to TRBD2. Trimming took 1 base from V and 4 from J; bases not matched to a gene: 11. The CDR3 loop spans 19 amino acids. From germline, CDR1 is PRHDT and CDR2 FYEKMQ (reference sequence). CDR3 nucleotides: TGTGCCAGCAGCTTAGATTTACTAGCGGGAGGTAGGGGGTACAATGAGCAGTTCTTC. Protein sequence: CASSLDLLAGGRGYNEQFF.

The genes are TRBV11-2 and TRBJ2-1, with TRBD2 matching over 12 bases. The ends lost 3 bases at V and 6 bases at J; junction bases unmatched: 6. Germline loops: CDR1 SGHAT, CDR2 FQNNGV. The CDR3 contains 16 residues. The CDR3 sequence is CASSFLAGGPGNEQFF. The CDR3 DNA reads TGTGCCAGCAGCTTCCTAGCGGGAGGGCCTGGCAATGAGCAGTTCTTC.

The gene calls are TRBV11-2 and TRBJ1-5; 7 nucleotides match TRBD1. With V trimmed by 4 bases and J by 3 bases, 6 bases remained unmatched. Germline lookup yields CDR1 SGHAT and CDR2 FQNNGV. This CDR3 comprises 15 residues. The CDR3 nucleotides read TGTGCCAGCAGCTCTGAAACAGGGGTCAATCAGCCCCAGCATTTT. Amino acids: CASSSETGVNQPQHF.

This clone has a single count. The chain is built from TRBV13 and TRBJ2-2, with 7 bases that match TRBD2. There are 18 residues in the CDR3. V trimming: 5 bases; J trimming: 8 bases; junction bases outside the gene matches: 20. The germline CDR1 and CDR2 sequences are PRHDT and FYEKMQ (reference sequence). The chain's CDR3 is CASSPLVSSGRTPGELFF. The CDR3 DNA is TGTGCCAGCAGCCCCCTGGTTTCTAGCGGACGAACACCGGGGGAGCTGTTTTTT.

The chain joins TRBV5-1 to TRBJ1-2; D might be TRBD1 (6 bases). V was clipped by 4 bases and J by 0 bases, with 13 bases between them. From germline, CDR1 is SGHRS and CDR2 YFSETQ. The CDR3 length is 15 residues. CDR3 sequence (DNA): TGCGCCAGCAGCCAAGGGGGTACCACTAACTATGGCTACACCTTC. It is translated as CASSQGGTTNYGYTF.

The chain combines TRBV29-1 with TRBJ2-1; 8 bases are shared with TRBD1. The trim removed 5 bases at V and 7 bases at J, leaving 4 bases unmatched. Germline lookup yields CDR1 SQVTM and CDR2 ANQGSEA. This CDR3 spans 12 amino acids. The CDR3 DNA sequence: TGCAGCGTTCAGGGGGCGGAAAATGAGCAGTTCTTC. It specifies CSVQGAENEQFF.

The J gene is TRBJ2-5, the V gene TRBV5-4, with a weak D call TRBD2 (5 bases). V dropped 4 bases and J dropped 2 bases, with 12 bases sitting between them. Germline V gene lookup returns CDR1 SGHNT and CDR2 YYREEE (reference sequence). The CDR3 is 14 amino acids. In nucleotides, the CDR3 is TGTGCCAGCAGCATAGGACTGGGGCAAGAGACCCAGTACTTC. It yields the protein CASSIGLGQETQYF. The full variable domain, in which reference TRBV5-4 and TRBJ2-5 provide the parts outside the CDR3, is ETGVTQSPTHLIKTRGQQVTLRCSSQSGHNTVSWYQQALGQGPQFIFQYYREEENGRGNFPPRFSGLQFPNYSSELNVNALELDDSALYLCASSIGLGQETQYFGPGTRLLVL.

The chain links TRBV5-1 to TRBJ1-1, with no clear D. The CDR3 is 14 amino acids. Germline CDR1 SGHRS, CDR2 YFSETQ. The V and J ends lost 2 bases and 3 bases respectively, with 11 bases between them. The CDR3 region has the DNA TGCGCCAGCAGCTTTCAGGTGGTGGACACTGAAGCTTTCTTT. Its protein product is CASSFQVVDTEAFF. The entire variable domain, with the rest obtained from reference TRBV5-1 and TRBJ1-1, is as follows: KAGVTQTPRYLIKTRGQQVTLSCSPISGHRSVSWYQQTPGQGLQFLFEYFSETQRNKGNFPGRFSGRQFSNSRSEMNVSTLELGDSALYLCASSFQVVDTEAFFGQGTRLTVV.

The rearrangement links TRBV4-1 to TRBJ1-1; tentative D call: TRBD1 (6 bases). The CDR3 runs to 13 residues. Germline values: CDR1 MGHRA, CDR2 YSYEKL. V dropped 4 bases and J dropped 8 bases, with 14 bases sitting between them. The CDR3 DNA sequence: TGCGCCAGCAGCCTCCGGCCTCAGGGGGAAGCTTTCTTT. Translated: CASSLRPQGEAFF.

V gene TRBV5-4 combines with J gene TRBJ2-1; 8 bases line up with TRBD2. Per germline, CDR1 SGHNT and CDR2 YYREEE (reference sequence). J was trimmed by 0 bases and V by 4 bases; bases with no gene match: 6. The CDR3 loop spans 16 amino acids. The CDR3 loop is CASSPGGGSSYNEQFF. CDR3 nucleotide sequence: TGTGCCAGCAGCCCCGGGGGGGGAAGCTCCTACAATGAGCAGTTCTTC.